The 17 T cell receptor beta chains below all came from one sample that was sequenced in a study of beta chain features in type 1 diabetes. Their antigen targets remain unknown. Study outcomes and limitations: In all four CD4+ subsets, TCRB CDR3 length was significantly, moderately reduced in type 1 diabetes.

The study reverse transcribed the entire isolated RNA, so it sequenced expressed TCRB transcripts. The repertoire was sequenced with immunoSEQ multiplex PCR; TCRdb's copy has only in-frame clones and lacks some. The sample holds roughly 150,000 clones, approximately 8.1% seen once. Sequencing used central memory CD4+ T cells from blood. The receptors shown here come from a man aged 18 to 35 with type 1 diabetes.

This clone was detected a few times. The chain has TRBV5-1 and TRBJ2-5; D unclear. The germline V gene encodes CDR1 SGHRS and CDR2 YFSETQ. This CDR3 comprises 14 residues. V lost 2 bases to trimming and J lost 1 base, with 9 bases between them. Written as DNA, the CDR3 is TGCGCCAGCAGCTTTGGAAACAGCCAAGAGACCCAGTACTTC. Translation: CASSFGNSQETQYF.

The chain employs TRBV28 and TRBJ2-7, with TRBD2 matching over 9 bases. The CDR3 loop spans 13 amino acids. Looked up from germline, CDR1 is MDHEN and CDR2 is SYDVKM. The ends lost 5 bases at V and 4 bases at J; junction bases unmatched: 3. CDR3: CASSATSGYEQYF. The DNA of the CDR3 is TGTGCCAGCAGTGCGACTAGCGGATACGAGCAGTACTTC.

On this clone: The sample has other DNA sequences that encode this CDR3 too. The chain uses TRBV27 and TRBJ1-6; 10 bases align to TRBD1. This CDR3 region has 15 residues. Germline CDR1 reads MNHEY; CDR2 reads SMNVEV (reference sequence). V was clipped by 6 bases and J by 5 bases; unmatched bases: 4. In DNA, the CDR3 is TGTGCCAGCAGACCTGGGACAGGGGATAATTCACCCCTCCACTTT. Protein: CASRPGTGDNSPLHF.

The chain is built from TRBV7-2 and TRBJ2-4, with a possible D match to TRBD2 (5 bases). This CDR3 has 13 amino acids. Germline V gene sequence: CDR1 SGHTA, CDR2 FQGNSA. Trimming pared 4 bases from V and 8 bases from J, leaving 12 bases between. DNA for the CDR3: TGTGCCAGCAGCTCAGGCAAGAGGGACATTCAGTACTTC. Translating it yields CASSSGKRDIQYF.

This clone was seen more than once but under ten times. The chain uses TRBV2 and TRBJ1-2, with TRBD1 identical over 11 bases. The CDR3 is made up of 12 amino acids. J gave up 8 bases and V 10 bases, and 6 bases lay outside the gene matches. Germline loops: CDR1 SNHLY, CDR2 FYNNEI. This CDR3 is CATGQGAGGYTF. Here the CDR3 DNA reads TGTGCCACCGGACAGGGGGCAGGAGGCTACACCTTC.

In this sample, this clone turned up many times. The CDR3 spells CASSQEPGLGNTDTQYF. The DNA of the CDR3 is TGCGCCAGCAGCCAAGAACCGGGACTAGGCAACACAGATACGCAGTATTTT. The V gene is TRBV4-3, the J gene TRBJ2-3; 8 bases align to TRBD2. Germline V gene lookup returns CDR1 LGHNA and CDR2 YSLEER. V dropped 0 bases and J dropped 2; count of bases not matched to a gene: 7. This CDR3 spans 17 amino acids.

This clone was observed at least ten times. The chain joins TRBV5-6 to TRBJ2-7; 7 nucleotides line up with TRBD1. The CDR3 totals 11 residues. Germline loops: CDR1 SGHDT, CDR2 YYEEEE. The V and J ends lost 3 bases and 6 bases, in that order; junction bases with no gene match: 0. The CDR3 nucleotides are TGTGCCAGCAGCTGGGACAGCGAGCAGTACTTC. Translation gives CASSWDSEQYF.

A few counts support this clone. This chain links TRBV6-5 with TRBJ2-2; D uncertain. Per the germline V gene, CDR1 is MNHEY and CDR2 is SVGAGI. Trimming took off 8 bases at V and 7 bases at J, with 17 bases between the two ends. The CDR3 spans 14 residues. This CDR3 reads CASANSLDIGELFF. DNA of the CDR3: TGTGCCAGCGCGAACAGCCTCGACATCGGGGAGCTGTTTTTT.

The chain joins TRBV6-6 to TRBJ1-5; tentatively, D is TRBD1 (6 bases). The CDR3 runs 12 residues. Germline V gene data show CDR1 as MNHNY and CDR2 as SVGAGI (reference sequence). V gave up 5 bases and J gave up 6 bases, with 8 bases separating them. The CDR3 nucleotides are TGTGCCAGCAGTAGCAGGGGTCAGCCCCAGCATTTT. Protein sequence: CASSSRGQPQHF.

In its sample, this clone was seen a few times. This chain uses TRBV28 with TRBJ1-2; 8 nucleotides agree with TRBD1. V shed 6 bases, J shed 8 bases, and the junction held 11 bases outside the gene matches. This CDR3 region has 14 residues. Germline lookup yields CDR1 MDHEN and CDR2 SYDVKM. CDR3 residues: CASSKARTGLGYTF. Here the CDR3 DNA reads TGTGCCAGCAGCAAAGCCCGGACAGGGTTGGGCTACACCTTC.

This clone was picked up a small number of times. The J gene is TRBJ2-3, the V gene TRBV29-1, with 9 bases identical to TRBD1. With V trimmed by 6 bases and J by 4 bases, 14 bases remained unmatched. This CDR3 is 16 amino acids long. The V gene's germline CDR1 is SQVTM and CDR2 ANQGSEA. The CDR3 DNA is TGCAGCGTCGGCTCGTCCGGGACAGGGAGGTCAGATACGCAGTATTTT. Its translation is CSVGSSGTGRSDTQYF.

This clone came up a few times. The rearrangement links TRBV9 to TRBJ2-5; TRBD2 matches 7 bases. CDR1 SGDLS and CDR2 YYNGEE come from the germline V gene. The CDR3 spans 14 residues. Germline trimming cut 4 bases from V and 1 base from J; bases unmatched to any gene: 4. For the CDR3, the DNA is TGTGCCAGCAGCCGTGGGACTACCCAAGAGACCCAGTACTTC. It encodes CASSRGTTQETQYF.

The CDR3 region is CASSPGELMGKLFF. DNA of the CDR3: TGCGCCAGCAGCCCGGGAGAACTAATGGGAAAACTGTTTTTT. This chain links TRBV5-1 with TRBJ1-4, with D uncertain. Germline values: CDR1 SGHRS, CDR2 YFSETQ. Trimming removed 4 bases from V and 10 bases from J, with 17 bases in between. The CDR3 is 14 amino acids.

This clone was counted a few times. V and J are TRBV11-2 and TRBJ2-7; 8 bases line up with TRBD2. The ends lost 5 bases at V and 2 bases at J; junction bases unmatched: 5. This CDR3 is built from 14 residues. Germline CDR1 is SGHAT and CDR2 is FQNNGV. DNA of the CDR3: TGTGCCAGCAGCATGCTAGCGGGCCCCTACGAGCAGTACTTC. Its protein is CASSMLAGPYEQYF. The full variable domain, completed using reference TRBV11-2 and TRBJ2-7, is EAGVAQSPRYKIIEKRQSVAFWCNPISGHATLYWYQQILGQGPKLLIQFQNNGVVDDSQLPKDRFSAERLKGVDSTLKIQPAKLEDSAVYLCASSMLAGPYEQYFGPGTRLTVT.

This clone showed up just a few times. CDR3 protein: CSVGGRNEQFF. The CDR3 bases are TGCAGTGTCGGGGGACGCAATGAGCAGTTCTTC. J is TRBJ2-1 and V is TRBV20-1; D may be TRBD2 (6 bases). V lost 7 bases and J lost 6, with 10 bases in between. From germline, CDR1 is DFQATT and CDR2 SNEGSKA (reference sequence). The CDR3 covers 11 residues.

A few counts support this clone. The CDR3 nucleotides read TGTGCCTGGAGTGCCGGACAGGGTATGAACACTGAAGCTTTCTTT. Translating it yields CAWSAGQGMNTEAFF. This chain joins TRBV30 and TRBJ1-1; 8 bases align to TRBD1. This CDR3 comprises 15 residues. The V and J ends lost 1 base and 0 bases, in that order; junction bases with no gene match: 4. The germline gives CDR1 GTSNPN, CDR2 SVGIG (reference sequence). Together with reference TRBV30 and TRBJ1-1, the CDR3 gives the full variable domain: SQTIHQWPATLVQPVGSPLSLECTVEGTSNPNLYWYRQAAGRGLQLLFYSVGIGQISSEVPQNLSASRPQDRQFILSSKKLLLSDSGFYLCAWSAGQGMNTEAFFGQGTRLTVV.

This clone was seen a handful of times. The chain is built from TRBV19 and TRBJ2-7, with 9 bases fitting TRBD2. J gave up 3 bases and V 6 bases, and 12 bases lay outside the gene matches. The germline V gene encodes CDR1 LNHDA and CDR2 SQIVND (reference sequence). The CDR3 consists of 16 residues. CDR3 sequence reads: CASRFSSSREGYEQYF. CDR3 coding DNA: TGTGCCAGTAGATTTTCTTCTTCGCGGGAGGGCTACGAGCAGTACTTC.